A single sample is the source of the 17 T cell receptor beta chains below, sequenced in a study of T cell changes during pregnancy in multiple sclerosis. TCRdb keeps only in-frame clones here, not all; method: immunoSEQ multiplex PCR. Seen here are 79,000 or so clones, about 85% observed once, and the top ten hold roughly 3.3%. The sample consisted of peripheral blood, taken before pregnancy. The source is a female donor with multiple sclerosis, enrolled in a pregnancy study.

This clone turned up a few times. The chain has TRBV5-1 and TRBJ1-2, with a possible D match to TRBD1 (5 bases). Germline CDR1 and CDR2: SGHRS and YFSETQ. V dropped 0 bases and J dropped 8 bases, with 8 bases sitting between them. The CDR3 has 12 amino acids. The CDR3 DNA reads TGCGCCAGCAGCTTGGAAGGGGCGGGCTACACCTTC. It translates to CASSLEGAGYTF.

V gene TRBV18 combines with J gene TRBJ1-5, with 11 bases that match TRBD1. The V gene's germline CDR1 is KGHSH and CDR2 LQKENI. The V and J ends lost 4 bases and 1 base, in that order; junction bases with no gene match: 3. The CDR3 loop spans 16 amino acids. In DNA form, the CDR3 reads TGTGCCAGCTCACTTGGACAGGGGGCCAGCAATCAGCCCCAGCATTTT. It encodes CASSLGQGASNQPQHF.

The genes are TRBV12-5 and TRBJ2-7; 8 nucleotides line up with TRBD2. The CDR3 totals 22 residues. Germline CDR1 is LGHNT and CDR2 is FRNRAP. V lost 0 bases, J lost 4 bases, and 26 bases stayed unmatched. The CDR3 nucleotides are TGTGCTAGTGGTTTGGTCCTTACGCATGTCCTCGTTAGCGGGGTGGATAGGTACGAGCAGTACTTC. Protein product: CASGLVLTHVLVSGVDRYEQYF.

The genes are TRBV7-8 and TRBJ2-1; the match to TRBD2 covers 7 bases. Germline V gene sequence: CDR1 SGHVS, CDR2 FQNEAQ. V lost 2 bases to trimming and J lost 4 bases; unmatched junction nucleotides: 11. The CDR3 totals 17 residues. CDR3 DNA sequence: TGTGCCAGCAGCTTATGGCCGGGGGAGGGAGCATACAATGAGCAGTTCTTC. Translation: CASSLWPGEGAYNEQFF.

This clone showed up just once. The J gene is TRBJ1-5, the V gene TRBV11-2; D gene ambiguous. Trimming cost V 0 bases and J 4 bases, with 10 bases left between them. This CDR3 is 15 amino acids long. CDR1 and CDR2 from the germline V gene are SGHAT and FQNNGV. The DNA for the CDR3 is TGTGCCAGCAGCTTAGACCAGGCAGTTAATCAGCCCCAGCATTTT. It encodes CASSLDQAVNQPQHF. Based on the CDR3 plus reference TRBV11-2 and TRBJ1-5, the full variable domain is EAGVAQSPRYKIIEKRQSVAFWCNPISGHATLYWYQQILGQGPKLLIQFQNNGVVDDSQLPKDRFSAERLKGVDSTLKIQPAKLEDSAVYLCASSLDQAVNQPQHFGDGTRLSIL.

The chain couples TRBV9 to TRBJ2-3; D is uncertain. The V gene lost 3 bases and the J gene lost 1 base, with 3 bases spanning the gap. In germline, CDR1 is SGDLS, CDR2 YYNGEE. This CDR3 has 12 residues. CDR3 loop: CASSAGTDTQYF. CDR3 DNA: TGTGCCAGCAGCGCAGGCACAGATACGCAGTATTTT.

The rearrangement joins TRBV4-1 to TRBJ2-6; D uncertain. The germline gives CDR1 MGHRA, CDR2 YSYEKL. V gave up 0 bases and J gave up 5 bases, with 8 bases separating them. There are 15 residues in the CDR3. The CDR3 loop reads CASSQDPDRANVLTF. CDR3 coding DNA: TGCGCCAGCAGCCAAGATCCCGACAGGGCCAACGTCCTGACTTTC.

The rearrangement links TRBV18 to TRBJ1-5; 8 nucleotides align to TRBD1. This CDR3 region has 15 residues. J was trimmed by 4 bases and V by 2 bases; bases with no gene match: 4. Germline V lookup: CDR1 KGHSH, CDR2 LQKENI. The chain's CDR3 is CASSPVRTGNQPQHF. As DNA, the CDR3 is TGTGCCAGCTCACCAGTCCGGACAGGGAATCAGCCCCAGCATTTT.

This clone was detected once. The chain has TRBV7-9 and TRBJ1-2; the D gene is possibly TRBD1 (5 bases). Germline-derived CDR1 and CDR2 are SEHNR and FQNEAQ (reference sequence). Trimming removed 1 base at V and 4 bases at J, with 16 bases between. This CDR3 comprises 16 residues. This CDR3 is CASSLGRGVTSYGYTF. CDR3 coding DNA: TGTGCCAGCAGCTTAGGCCGGGGGGTGACTTCCTATGGCTACACCTTC.

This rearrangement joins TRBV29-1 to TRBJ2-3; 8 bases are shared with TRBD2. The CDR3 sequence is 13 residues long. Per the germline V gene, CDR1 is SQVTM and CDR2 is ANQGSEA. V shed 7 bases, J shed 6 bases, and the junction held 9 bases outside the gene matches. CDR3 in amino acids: CSGGYGGADTQYF. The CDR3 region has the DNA TGCAGCGGGGGGTACGGGGGGGCGGATACGCAGTATTTT.

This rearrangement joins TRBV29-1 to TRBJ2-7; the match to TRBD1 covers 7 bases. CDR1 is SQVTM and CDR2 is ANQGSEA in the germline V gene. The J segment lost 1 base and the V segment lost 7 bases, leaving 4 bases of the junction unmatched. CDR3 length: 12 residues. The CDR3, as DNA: TGCAGCGCCGGGGACAGTTCCTACGAGCAGTACTTC. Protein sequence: CSAGDSSYEQYF.

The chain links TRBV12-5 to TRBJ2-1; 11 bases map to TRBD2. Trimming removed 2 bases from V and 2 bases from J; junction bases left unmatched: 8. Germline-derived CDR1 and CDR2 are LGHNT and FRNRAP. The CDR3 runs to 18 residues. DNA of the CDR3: TGTGCTAGTGGTTTGACACAACTAGCGGGAGCCACCTACAATGAGCAGTTCTTC. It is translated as CASGLTQLAGATYNEQFF.

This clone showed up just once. CDR3 region: CATLSLEDYGYTF. The DNA for the CDR3 is TGTGCCACCCTAAGCCTGGAGGACTATGGCTACACCTTC. The chain couples TRBV5-8 to TRBJ1-2; D gene unclear. CDR1 and CDR2 (germline): SGHTS, YDEGEE. The CDR3 runs 13 residues. Trimming pared 9 bases from V and 3 bases from J, leaving 15 bases between.

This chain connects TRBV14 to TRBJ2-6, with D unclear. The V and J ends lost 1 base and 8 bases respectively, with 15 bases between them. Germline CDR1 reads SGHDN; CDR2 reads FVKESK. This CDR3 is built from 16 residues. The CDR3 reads CASSQVRGSRSNVLTF. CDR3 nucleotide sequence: TGTGCCAGCAGCCAAGTTAGAGGTAGTCGGTCCAACGTCCTGACTTTC. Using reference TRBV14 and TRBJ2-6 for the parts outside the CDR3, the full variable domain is EAGVTQFPSHSVIEKGQTVTLRCDPISGHDNLYWYRRVMGKEIKFLLHFVKESKQDESGMPNNRFLAERTGGTYSTLKVQPAELEDSGVYFCASSQVRGSRSNVLTFGAGSRLTVL.

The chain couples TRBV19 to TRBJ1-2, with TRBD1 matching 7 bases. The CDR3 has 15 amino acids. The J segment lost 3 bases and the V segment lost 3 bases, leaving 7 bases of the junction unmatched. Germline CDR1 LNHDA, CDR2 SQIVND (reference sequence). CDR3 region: CASSIGTGTDYGYTF. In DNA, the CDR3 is TGTGCCAGTAGTATCGGAACCGGGACAGACTATGGCTACACCTTC.

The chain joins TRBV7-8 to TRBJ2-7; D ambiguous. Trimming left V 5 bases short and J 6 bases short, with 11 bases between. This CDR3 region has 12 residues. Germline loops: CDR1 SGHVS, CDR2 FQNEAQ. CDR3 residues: CASSPGSLEQYF. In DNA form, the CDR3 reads TGTGCCAGCAGCCCAGGCAGTCTCGAGCAGTACTTC.

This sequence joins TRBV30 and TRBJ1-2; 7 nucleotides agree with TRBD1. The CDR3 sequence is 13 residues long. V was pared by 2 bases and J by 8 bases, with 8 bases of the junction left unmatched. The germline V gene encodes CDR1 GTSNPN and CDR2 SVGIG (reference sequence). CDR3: CAWSPGTADGYTF. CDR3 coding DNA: TGTGCCTGGAGTCCGGGGACAGCAGACGGCTACACCTTC.